A single sample gave rise to the 8 T cell receptor beta chains below, sequenced in a study of blood T cell repertoires in COVID-19. The data were produced by immunoSEQ multiplex PCR, yet TCRdb's version contains in-frame clones alone and is incomplete. The table lists about 200,000 clones, 80% to 90% of them singletons. The sequencing input was PBMCs or T cells enriched from blood (not recorded which). The receptors here all came from a woman aged 40 to 50 with acute COVID-19.

The J gene is TRBJ2-3, the V gene TRBV9, with 13 nucleotides matching TRBD2. Per the germline V gene, CDR1 is SGDLS and CDR2 is YYNGEE. The CDR3 spans 16 residues. V lost 0 bases to trimming and J lost 5 bases; unmatched junction nucleotides: 3. The CDR3 nucleotides read TGTGCCAGCAGCGTAGTAGGACTAGCGGGAGTAGATACGCAGTATTTT. Its protein is CASSVVGLAGVDTQYF.

This clone was found many times. The chain uses TRBV12-5 and TRBJ2-7; TRBD1 aligns across 7 bases. With 6 bases clipped from V and 8 bases from J, the junction kept 13 bases outside the gene matches. CDR3 length: 14 amino acids. Germline lookup yields CDR1 LGHNT and CDR2 FRNRAP. The CDR3 is CASGPGQAAGKQYF. The CDR3 DNA follows: TGTGCTAGTGGACCAGGACAGGCAGCCGGGAAGCAGTACTTC.

V gene TRBV4-1 combines with J gene TRBJ1-1; D remains unclear. The CDR3 consists of 15 residues. The ends were cut back, 4 bases at V and 6 bases at J, with 18 bases in the middle. Germline lookup yields CDR1 MGHRA and CDR2 YSYEKL. The CDR3 bases are TGCGCCAGCAGCCCTTGGCTCTTCTTACGGGCTGAAGCTTTCTTT. Amino acid sequence: CASSPWLFLRAEAFF.

This chain uses TRBV7-2 with TRBJ2-7; maybe TRBD1 (6 bases). Deletions cut 2 bases from V and 12 bases from J, with 17 bases between. In germline, CDR1 is SGHTA, CDR2 FQGNSA. The CDR3 covers 13 residues. CDR3 sequence: CASSLTTGEGGYF. The CDR3 region has the DNA TGTGCCAGCAGCTTAACAACCGGCGAAGGGGGGTACTTC.

The gene calls are TRBV24-1 and TRBJ2-1; D is perhaps TRBD1 (5 bases). Per the germline V gene, CDR1 is KGHDR and CDR2 is SFDVKD. CDR3 size: 14 residues. The V end lost 7 bases, the J end lost 3 bases, and 12 bases lay between the germline ends. CDR3 region: CATRDRADYNEQFF. CDR3 sequence (DNA): TGTGCCACCAGAGACAGAGCTGACTACAATGAGCAGTTCTTC.

This chain uses TRBV7-2 with TRBJ1-5; D call uncertain. Germline CDR1 and CDR2: SGHTA and FQGNSA. This CDR3 is built from 13 residues. The V end lost 3 bases, the J end lost 5 bases, and 8 bases lay between the germline ends. The CDR3 DNA is TGTGCCAGCAGCTTCTCTTCGGATCAGCCCCAGCATTTT. Protein product: CASSFSSDQPQHF.

Only one count was recorded for this clone. This chain uses TRBV3-1 (or the pseudogene TRBV3-2) with TRBJ2-2; 10 bases agree with TRBD1. This CDR3 contains 16 residues. After removal of 3 bases from V and 7 bases from J, the junction contained 8 bases not matched to a gene. The germline CDR1 and CDR2 sequences are LGHDT and YNNKEL (reference sequence). This chain's CDR3 is CASSHFDRGQSGELFF. In nucleotides, the CDR3 is TGTGCCAGCAGCCATTTCGACAGGGGGCAGAGCGGGGAGCTGTTTTTT.

The V gene is TRBV6-2 or TRBV6-3, the J gene TRBJ1-5; D is undetermined. V was shortened by 0 bases and J by 11 bases, with 17 bases between the two germline ends. Germline-derived CDR1 and CDR2 are MNHEY and SVGEGT. The CDR3 sequence is 15 residues long. CDR3 sequence (DNA): TGTGCCAGCAGTTACTCCAGACAACTCTCGAGGGCCCAGCATTTT. Protein: CASSYSRQLSRAQHF.